The T cell receptor (beta chain) described here comes from a study of T-cell memory formation after mild COVID-19 (dated by TCRdb to about 2021). At the level of the whole study: Most TCR sequence clusters were specific to one of the two donors. Longitudinal TCRalpha and TCRbeta repertoire sequencing tracked T-cell clones expanding and contracting after mild COVID-19 in a couple of donors. Two young, previously healthy adult volunteers made up the cohort, one male and one female. Overall study results and their limits: Clones contracting from day 15 to 85 had balanced CD4/CD8 phenotypes, while a second wave expanding from day 15 to 37 was biased towards CD4+. Contracting CD4+ clones appeared mostly in the CM and EM memory subsets, whereas CD8+ clones were enriched in EMRA. The detection of some responding clones in pre-infection memory suggests that pre-existing cross-reactive memory T cells joined the SARS-CoV-2 response. Only a couple of mild cases were covered by the study, and larger cohorts that include severe cases with pre-infection samples were considered necessary. SARS-CoV-2 specificity was not confirmed for the second-wave clones peaking on day 37.

Per the germline V gene, SGHTA is the CDR1 and FQGNSA is the CDR2. Relative to germline, V is missing 5 bases and J is missing 6 bases, with 6 bases of the junction outside any gene match. The CDR3 contains 13 residues, cysteine and phenylalanine counted. Solely the CDR3 DNA is kept, with 39 bases framed from the first base. There are a few counts of this clonotype. No antigen is known for it. Base qualities were left out, and no much larger clone turns up one base away. This sample was sequenced with an Illumina NovaSeq 6000. TCRalpha and TCRbeta cDNA libraries were built by 5'RACE with constant-segment primers, adding sample barcodes and unique molecular identifiers. Trizol reagent was used to extract RNA from every sample. The libraries were amplified in two PCR steps, and the second step added a second sample barcode and Illumina TruSeq adapters. Sequencing of the libraries was done on an Illumina NovaSeq, producing 2 x 150 bp paired-end reads. As for the authors' bioinformatics: The reads were demultiplexed and collapsed into UMI-guided consensus sequences using migec v1.2.7. Using mixcr v2.1.11, UMI consensuses were aligned to TRA and TRB V and J templates and then assembled into clonotypes. A clonotype was counted as expanded or contracted only when both edgeR and NoisET called the clonotype significant, with the noise models trained on biological replicates. edgeR calls used a false discovery rate-adjusted p below 0.01 and a log2 fold-change threshold of 1. As an exploratory analysis of dynamics, max-normalized trajectories of the 1000 most abundant clonotypes were examined by PCA with hierarchical clustering. The CD4 or CD8 phenotype of responding clones was assigned using the separately sequenced CD4+ and CD8+ repertoires. Through fastp at Q25 and MiXCR, TCRdb rebuilt clones from the public reads, retaining in-frame beta chains. Here each entry gathers all rows of one CDR3 protein and keeps the most common genes and DNA. These V and J calls rely on TCRdb rather than the paper's analysis. The sample profile shows around 250,000 distinct CDR3 sequences; 15% of them were found once. The ten largest make up less than 2.5% of the sample.

Ficoll-Paque density gradient centrifugation was the method used to isolate PBMCs. The sample taken for sequencing was PBMCs or a T cell subset sorted from them (not recorded which). This TCR was sampled from an adult woman who had mild COVID-19 (a few samples of this study predate the infection). The sample titles of this study are shuffled in the database, so cell type and time point are left out; the donor was told from shared clones. Recombination joined TRBV7-2 with TRBJ1-2; TRBD1 lines up with 7 middle nucleotides. The DNA is TGTGCCAGCAGCACCCGACAGGGACATGGCTACACCTTC. It codes for CASSTRQGHGYTF. Outside the CDR3, residues come from the reference TRBV7-2 and TRBJ1-2 proteins, so the full variable domain is: GAGVSQSPSNKVTEKGKDVELRCDPISGHTALYWYRQSLGQGLEFLIYFQGNSAPDKSGLPSDRFSAERTGGSVSTLTIQRTQQEDSAVYLCASSTRQGHGYTFGSGTRLTVV.